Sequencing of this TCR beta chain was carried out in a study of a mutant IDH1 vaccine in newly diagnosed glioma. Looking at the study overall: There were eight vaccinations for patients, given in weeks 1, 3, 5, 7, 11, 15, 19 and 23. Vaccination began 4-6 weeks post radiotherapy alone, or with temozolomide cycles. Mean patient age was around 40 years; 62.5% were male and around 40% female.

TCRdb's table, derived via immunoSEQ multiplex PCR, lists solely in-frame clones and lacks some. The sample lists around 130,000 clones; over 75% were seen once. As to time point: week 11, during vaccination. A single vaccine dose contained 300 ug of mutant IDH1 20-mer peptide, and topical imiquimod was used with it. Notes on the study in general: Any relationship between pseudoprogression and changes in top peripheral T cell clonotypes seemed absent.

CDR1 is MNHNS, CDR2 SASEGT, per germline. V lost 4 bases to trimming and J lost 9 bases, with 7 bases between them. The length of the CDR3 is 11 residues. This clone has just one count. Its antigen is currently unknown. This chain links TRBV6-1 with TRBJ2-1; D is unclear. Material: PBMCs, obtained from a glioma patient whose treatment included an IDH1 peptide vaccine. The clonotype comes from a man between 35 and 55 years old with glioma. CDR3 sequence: CASSGAIEQFF. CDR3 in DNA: TGTGCCAGCAGTGGAGCGATTGAGCAGTTCTTC.